The next 26 T cell receptor beta chains were all read from a single sample in a study of identical twins. TCRdb reanalysed the 5' RACE reads using MiXCR and keeps one entry per CDR3 protein. The sample has roughly 720,000 distinct CDR3 sequences; 15% to 20% are singletons. These data were also reused for a study on T cells expressing NK-cell markers.

Material for sequencing was PBMCs. The receptors were gathered from a woman younger than 35 in good health.

The table lists this clonotype with a few counts. The rearrangement joins TRBV20-1 to TRBJ2-5; the D gene is possibly TRBD1 (6 bases). Trimming shortened V by 1 base and J by 3 bases, and 18 bases separated the two germline ends. Germline V gene data show CDR1 as DFQATT and CDR2 as SNEGSKA (reference sequence). The CDR3 extends over 16 amino acids. CDR3: CSARGRDTTHKETQYF. For the CDR3, the DNA is TGCAGTGCTAGAGGCCGGGACACCACGCACAAAGAGACCCAGTACTTC.

The rearrangement links TRBV20-1 to TRBJ2-3, with 11 bases fitting TRBD2. The CDR3 sequence is 15 residues long. V lost 7 bases to trimming and J lost 2 bases; unmatched junction nucleotides: 8. Germline CDR1 is DFQATT and CDR2 is SNEGSKA (reference sequence). The CDR3 DNA follows: TGCAGTGTTACCCGACTAGCGGGATTCACAGATACGCAGTATTTT. Amino acids: CSVTRLAGFTDTQYF.

The chain combines TRBV11-1 with TRBJ2-2; D gene unclear. V was trimmed by 8 bases and J by 3 bases, leaving 7 bases between them. Per germline, CDR1 SGHAT and CDR2 FQDESV (reference sequence). This CDR3 contains 12 residues. The CDR3 sequence is CASRLDTGELFF. The DNA for the CDR3 is TGTGCCAGCCGGCTGGACACCGGGGAGCTGTTTTTT.

This clonotype has more than one count but fewer than ten. The J gene is TRBJ2-7, the V gene TRBV12-5; D is ambiguous. Per the germline V gene, CDR1 is LGHNT and CDR2 is FRNRAP. The CDR3 runs 17 residues. V dropped 2 bases and J dropped 0 bases, with 17 bases sitting between them. Here the CDR3 reads CASGLISGRSSSYEQYF. In DNA form, the CDR3 reads TGTGCTAGTGGTTTGATAAGTGGGCGAAGCAGCTCCTACGAGCAGTACTTC.

The DNA of the CDR3 is TGTGCCACCAGTGATACTGCGGGCGGGATAACGCAGTATTTT. Protein sequence: CATSDTAGGITQYF. The J gene is TRBJ2-3, the V gene TRBV24-1; possibly TRBD2 for D (6 bases). The V end was cut by 3 bases, the J end by 9 bases, with 15 bases between. Germline loops: CDR1 KGHDR, CDR2 SFDVKD. This CDR3 contains 14 residues.

This clonotype was recorded a few times. This sequence joins TRBV6-5 and TRBJ2-1; D ambiguous. The CDR3 has 14 amino acids. The V gene's germline CDR1 is MNHEY and CDR2 SVGAGI. The ends were cut back, 0 bases at V and 8 bases at J, with 11 bases in the middle. CDR3 sequence reads: CASSYSIPVDEQFF. For the CDR3, the DNA is TGTGCCAGCAGTTACTCGATCCCCGTGGATGAGCAGTTCTTC.

This clonotype was picked up many times. V and J are TRBV6-1 and TRBJ2-7; 7 positions match TRBD2. CDR3 size: 16 residues. Trimming took 5 bases from V and 5 from J; bases not matched to a gene: 15. CDR1 MNHNS and CDR2 SASEGT come from the germline V gene. The CDR3 DNA follows: TGTGCCAGCAGTCCCAGGCGGGAGTGGGGGGATAACGAGCAGTACTTC. This encodes CASSPRREWGDNEQYF.

This clonotype was seen a few times. CDR3 in amino acids: CASHFWGYF. In DNA form, the CDR3 reads TGTGCCAGCCATTTCTGGGGGTATTTT. V gene TRBV27 combines with J gene TRBJ2-3; D ambiguous. The CDR3 spans 9 residues. Germline lookup yields CDR1 MNHEY and CDR2 SMNVEV (reference sequence). V was cut by 8 bases and J by 14 bases, with 11 bases left in between.

DNA for the CDR3: TGCGCCAGCAGCGGGGACAGACCTTTCGGAGCTTTCTTT. The encoded protein is CASSGDRPFGAFF. This chain connects TRBV5-1 to TRBJ1-1, with 7 nucleotides matching TRBD1. The CDR3 is 13 amino acids. V trimming: 4 bases; J trimming: 10 bases; junction bases outside the gene matches: 10. CDR1 and CDR2 from the germline V gene are SGHRS and YFSETQ.

This clonotype was observed a handful of times. The chain recombines TRBV20-1 with TRBJ2-3; 8 nucleotides match TRBD1. In germline, CDR1 is DFQATT, CDR2 SNEGSKA (reference sequence). The length of the CDR3 is 14 residues. Trimming took 3 bases from V and 7 from J; bases not matched to a gene: 9. The CDR3 region has the DNA TGCAGTGCTAGTCGCCAGGGGGCTTTAAATACGCAGTATTTT. Protein: CSASRQGALNTQYF.

The chain couples TRBV29-1 to TRBJ2-3; D gene ambiguous. The germline CDR1 and CDR2 sequences are SQVTM and ANQGSEA. This CDR3 is built from 15 residues. V was trimmed by 0 bases and J by 0 bases, leaving 10 bases between them. The CDR3 sequence: CSVEDRTGSTDTQYF. The CDR3 DNA reads TGCAGCGTTGAAGATCGGACCGGTAGCACAGATACGCAGTATTTT.

As DNA, the CDR3 is TGCAGTGCCGTGGCGGCAGGCTATGGCTACACCTTC. Protein product: CSAVAAGYGYTF. The chain has TRBV20-1 and TRBJ1-2, with unresolved D. This CDR3 spans 12 amino acids. Germline CDR1 is DFQATT and CDR2 is SNEGSKA (reference sequence). The germline V and J ends were trimmed by 6 bases and 4 bases, with 12 bases remaining between them.

This clonotype was seen a few times. The gene calls are TRBV10-3 and TRBJ1-2; D not certain. This CDR3 is built from 15 residues. CDR1 is ENHRY, CDR2 SYGVKD, per germline. V was pared by 4 bases and J by 0 bases, with 12 bases between. The CDR3 loop is CAISAGLLPNYGYTF. The CDR3, as DNA: TGTGCCATCAGTGCTGGACTATTACCTAACTATGGCTACACCTTC.

This clonotype was observed a handful of times. The chain combines TRBV12-3 or TRBV12-4 with TRBJ1-5; 8 nucleotides align to TRBD1. The CDR3 has 14 amino acids. V trimming: 1 base; J trimming: 6 bases; junction bases outside the gene matches: 2. CDR3 protein: CASSLGDRSQPQHF. In DNA form, the CDR3 reads TGTGCCAGCAGTTTAGGGGACAGGAGTCAGCCCCAGCATTTT.

The chain uses TRBV20-1 and TRBJ2-7; D remains ambiguous. V lost 0 bases to trimming and J lost 5 bases, with 11 bases between them. The germline V gene has CDR1 DFQATT and CDR2 SNEGSKA (reference sequence). The CDR3 is 13 amino acids. In DNA form, the CDR3 reads TGCAGTGCTAGAGATCCTAACCTGAACGAGCAGTACTTC. This gives the protein CSARDPNLNEQYF.

This sequence joins TRBV18 and TRBJ2-7; TRBD1 is a possible D gene (5 bases). CDR1 and CDR2 from the germline V gene are KGHSH and LQKENI. V dropped 3 bases and J dropped 3 bases, with 12 bases sitting between them. The CDR3 is made up of 14 amino acids. The CDR3 coding sequence is TGTGCCAGCTCACCGTCGAGGACAAACTACGAGCAGTACTTC. The encoded protein is CASSPSRTNYEQYF.

The genes are TRBV20-1 and TRBJ2-1; 9 bases fit TRBD1. This CDR3 has 15 residues. Germline V gene data show CDR1 as DFQATT and CDR2 as SNEGSKA (reference sequence). V lost 6 bases to trimming and J lost 4 bases; unmatched junction nucleotides: 10. CDR3 DNA: TGCAGTGCCCGAGATCCGGACAGGGGATACAATGAGCAGTTCTTC. Its protein is CSARDPDRGYNEQFF.

This clonotype occurred a few times. CDR3 nucleotide sequence: TGCGCCAGCAAGGGATATGTCACAGATACGCAGTATTTT. Encoded protein: CASKGYVTDTQYF. The V call is TRBV5-1, the J call TRBJ2-3; D is unclear. The CDR3 has 13 amino acids. Between the trimmed V and J ends, which lost 6 bases and 2 bases, there was a span of 10 bases. Germline V CDR1 and CDR2: SGHRS, YFSETQ.

V is TRBV12-3 or TRBV12-4 and J is TRBJ2-6; no firm D call. Trimming took 6 bases from V and 4 from J, leaving 16 bases between them. The CDR3 length is 16 residues. The CDR3 region is CASSPGFAVGANVLTF. The CDR3 DNA sequence: TGTGCCAGCAGCCCCGGTTTTGCGGTCGGGGCCAACGTCCTGACTTTC.

The sample holds a few counts of this clonotype. V is TRBV20-1 and J is TRBJ1-2; no reliable D call. This CDR3 is 13 amino acids long. V lost 0 bases and J 2 bases, leaving 7 bases between the germline ends. Germline-derived CDR1 and CDR2 are DFQATT and SNEGSKA (reference sequence). CDR3 nucleotides: TGCAGTGCTAGAGACGAGGACAACTATGGCTACACCTTC. This encodes CSARDEDNYGYTF.

This clonotype was observed many times. This sequence joins TRBV20-1 and TRBJ1-1; D not certain. Trimming took off 1 base at V and 1 base at J, with 10 bases between the two ends. The CDR3 runs to 14 residues. Germline values: CDR1 DFQATT, CDR2 SNEGSKA (reference sequence). The CDR3 here is CSARGALKNTEAFF. As DNA, the CDR3 is TGCAGTGCTAGAGGGGCGTTGAAGAACACTGAAGCTTTCTTT.

This sequence joins TRBV20-1 and TRBJ2-1, with D tentatively TRBD1 or TRBD2 (5 bases each). Germline V lookup: CDR1 DFQATT, CDR2 SNEGSKA (reference sequence). The V and J ends lost 5 bases and 2 bases respectively, with 10 bases between them. This CDR3 is built from 13 residues. CDR3 sequence: CSAPGTTYNEQFF. The CDR3 nucleotides are TGCAGTGCTCCCGGGACGACCTACAATGAGCAGTTCTTC.

This clonotype showed up just a few times. The rearrangement uses TRBV6-5 and TRBJ2-3; tentative D call: TRBD2 (6 bases). Trimming stripped 4 bases from V and 4 bases from J, with 9 bases between. The CDR3 consists of 13 residues. Per the germline V gene, CDR1 is MNHEY and CDR2 is SVGAGI. The CDR3 sequence: CASSSRLADTQYF. The CDR3 nucleotides are TGTGCCAGCAGTTCAAGACTAGCAGATACGCAGTATTTT.

This clonotype came up a few times. V is TRBV19 and J is TRBJ2-5; 7 nucleotides agree with TRBD1. Trimming took 0 bases from V and 13 from J; bases not matched to a gene: 11. The CDR3 is 14 amino acids. Per the germline V gene, CDR1 is LNHDA and CDR2 is SQIVND (reference sequence). CDR3 in DNA: TGTGCCAGTAGTATAGATCGCTTACAGGGGATCCCGTACTTC. This encodes CASSIDRLQGIPYF.

This clonotype was detected only a few times. The genes are TRBV10-3 and TRBJ2-2; D uncertain. The germline V gene encodes CDR1 ENHRY and CDR2 SYGVKD. Trimming left V 9 bases short and J 5 bases short, with 4 bases between. This CDR3 region has 10 residues. CDR3 sequence reads: CAIQTGELFF. CDR3 bases: TGTGCCATTCAGACCGGGGAGCTGTTTTTT.

This clonotype was picked up many times. The chain has TRBV14 and TRBJ1-1; D remains unclear. This CDR3 is built from 12 residues. Germline V lookup: CDR1 SGHDN, CDR2 FVKESK. The ends were cut back, 0 bases at V and 11 bases at J, with 10 bases in the middle. CDR3 amino acids: CASSQENLWAFF. The CDR3 bases are TGTGCCAGCAGCCAAGAAAATCTATGGGCTTTCTTT.